The clone carrying this T cell receptor beta chain was found many times. Its target is unknown. Quantitative 5'-RACE was performed with molecular barcodes, and it yielded the TCR beta libraries. TCRdb independently ran MiXCR on the 5' RACE reads; one entry per CDR3 protein. The repertoire includes approximately 100,000 distinct CDR3 sequences, roughly 8.3% of them detected once, and approximately 9.9% sits in the top ten. The data are from a study of CD8 T cells in ankylosing spondylitis. General study findings and limits: Ankylosing spondylitis blood seemed to carry a telltale TCR beta motif made of about 8 highly homologous variants. Past research had described some motif variants in reactive arthritis synovial fluid and blood. The study looked at matched synovial fluid samples from ankylosing spondylitis patients. Disease-linked clones were reported to be significantly enriched there.

Germline-derived CDR1 and CDR2 are MNHEY and SVGEGT. The V end lost 6 bases, the J end lost 2 bases, and 21 bases lay between the germline ends. This CDR3 comprises 17 residues. This receptor was taken from a male donor with ankylosing spondylitis or in good health (not recorded which). The V and J genes are TRBV6-2 or TRBV6-3 and TRBJ2-3; D unclear. Material for sequencing was blood, either unsorted or a sorted T cell fraction (not recorded which). The CDR3 sequence is CASSYGRVRPYTDTQYF. DNA of the CDR3: TGTGCCAGCAGCTACGGCCGGGTAAGGCCCTACACAGATACGCAGTATTTT.